A single sample gave rise to the 14 T cell receptor beta chains below, sequenced in a study of T cell responses to AZD1222 COVID-19 vaccine. Sequenced by immunoSEQ multiplex PCR; TCRdb stores in-frame clones only, minus some. The data hold about 150,000 clones, with approximately 90% observed a single time. This specimen consisted of peripheral blood, obtained on day 0 of AZD1222 vaccination. The origin of the receptors is an adult in good health.

This chain joins TRBV6-5 and TRBJ1-4, with TRBD1 identical over 8 bases. This CDR3 comprises 15 residues. J lost 8 bases, V lost 6 bases, and 11 bases had no gene match. Germline V gives CDR1 MNHEY, CDR2 SVGAGI. CDR3 residues: CASSRDGQGSEKLFF. The CDR3 DNA reads as TGTGCCAGCAGCAGGGACGGACAGGGAAGCGAAAAACTGTTTTTT.

The table lists this clone with a count of one. Other DNA sequences in the sample encode the same CDR3. The chain combines TRBV6-2 or TRBV6-3 with TRBJ2-7; no clear D gene. The V gene's germline CDR1 is MNHEY and CDR2 SVGEGT. The CDR3 is made up of 11 amino acids. Trimming removed 0 bases at V and 7 bases at J, with 4 bases between. The CDR3 loop is CASSYSREQYF. The CDR3 DNA sequence: TGTGCCAGCAGTTACTCGCGTGAGCAGTACTTC.

The chain uses TRBV4-2 and TRBJ2-1; the match to TRBD2 covers 11 bases. V shed 2 bases, J shed 10 bases, and the junction held 10 bases outside the gene matches. The CDR3 is 16 amino acids. From germline, CDR1 is LGHNA and CDR2 YNFKEQ. CDR3 residues: CASSQLAGGQVGEQFF. In DNA form, the CDR3 reads TGTGCCAGCAGCCAACTAGCGGGGGGCCAAGTGGGGGAGCAGTTCTTC.

The chain employs TRBV19 and TRBJ1-5; unclear D gene. Germline V CDR1 and CDR2: LNHDA, SQIVND (reference sequence). The CDR3 runs to 13 residues. V was shortened by 3 bases and J by 5 bases, with 8 bases between the two germline ends. The CDR3 protein is CASSIGQHQPQHF. DNA of the CDR3: TGTGCCAGTAGTATCGGTCAGCATCAGCCCCAGCATTTT.

The chain employs TRBV6-2 or TRBV6-3 and TRBJ2-3; 10 bases are shared with TRBD2. The CDR3 is made up of 16 amino acids. The junction had 2 bases not matched to a gene; V was cut back by 2 bases and J by 0 bases. Germline lookup yields CDR1 MNHEY and CDR2 SVGEGT. CDR3 region: CASSYERGGSTDTQYF. CDR3 bases: TGTGCCAGCAGTTACGAGCGGGGGGGTAGCACAGATACGCAGTATTTT.

The chain carries TRBV6-2 or TRBV6-3 and TRBJ2-3, with 12 bases fitting TRBD2. The CDR3 is made up of 15 amino acids. Germline lookup yields CDR1 MNHEY and CDR2 SVGEGT. V shed 6 bases, J shed 5 bases, and the junction held 6 bases outside the gene matches. This chain's CDR3 is CASSRPGLAGDTQYF. The CDR3 DNA reads as TGTGCCAGCAGCAGACCGGGACTAGCGGGAGATACGCAGTATTTT.

The CDR3 bases are TGTGCCAGCAGCCCCGGACAGGGGGCGAGATTCACAGATACGCAGTATTTT. Encoded protein: CASSPGQGARFTDTQYF. The chain links TRBV9 to TRBJ2-3, with TRBD1 matching 11 bases. After removal of 4 bases from V and 2 bases from J, the junction contained 9 bases not matched to a gene. Germline CDR1 and CDR2: SGDLS and YYNGEE. This CDR3 has 17 amino acids.

V is TRBV19 and J is TRBJ2-1, with 10 bases lining up with TRBD2. This CDR3 has 16 residues. Per the germline V gene, CDR1 is LNHDA and CDR2 is SQIVND (reference sequence). The V segment lost 5 bases and the J segment 2 bases; nucleotides outside the gene matches: 6. CDR3 nucleotide sequence: TGTGCCAGTAGTCCCCGGACTAGCGGTCCCTACAATGAGCAGTTCTTC. Translating gives CASSPRTSGPYNEQFF.

The rearrangement joins TRBV18 to TRBJ2-7; 13 positions match TRBD2. Germline values: CDR1 KGHSH, CDR2 LQKENI. Trimming took 3 bases from V and 0 from J; bases not matched to a gene: 11. This CDR3 has 19 residues. The CDR3 DNA reads as TGTGCCAGCTCACCCAGACTAGCGGGGGGTACGGGTCCCTCCTACGAGCAGTACTTC. Its translation: CASSPRLAGGTGPSYEQYF.

The rearrangement joins TRBV15 to TRBJ1-1, with no clear D. The germline V and J ends were trimmed by 0 bases and 5 bases, with 4 bases remaining between them. The germline V gene has CDR1 LNHNV and CDR2 YYDKDF (reference sequence). The CDR3 is 12 amino acids. The CDR3 DNA reads as TGTGCCACCAGCAGAGAGGGGACTGAAGCTTTCTTT. Its protein product is CATSREGTEAFF.

This chain connects TRBV6-5 to TRBJ2-7; the D is unclear. Trimming shortened V by 0 bases and J by 7 bases, and 4 bases separated the two germline ends. Germline CDR1 reads MNHEY; CDR2 reads SVGAGI. The CDR3 is 11 residues long. In DNA form, the CDR3 reads TGTGCCAGCAGTTACTCGTCTGAGCAGTACTTC. Its translation is CASSYSSEQYF.

The rearrangement links TRBV7-9 to TRBJ2-5, with D uncertain. CDR3 length: 16 residues. The germline gives CDR1 SEHNR, CDR2 FQNEAQ (reference sequence). The V end lost 6 bases, the J end lost 0 bases, and 17 bases lay between the germline ends. The CDR3 protein is CASRPSYRRNQETQYF. CDR3 DNA: TGTGCCAGCAGGCCATCCTATCGCCGCAACCAAGAGACCCAGTACTTC.

The rearrangement uses TRBV4-1 and TRBJ2-5; 7 bases align to TRBD2. V gave up 1 base and J gave up 5 bases; unmatched junction bases: 4. Germline V gene lookup returns CDR1 MGHRA and CDR2 YSYEKL. The CDR3 sequence is 14 residues long. CDR3 sequence (DNA): TGCGCCAGCAGCCAAGTACTCGGGGGGGAGACCCAGTACTTC. Its translation is CASSQVLGGETQYF.

V and J are TRBV11-3 and TRBJ2-1; 9 bases map to TRBD1. From germline, CDR1 is SGHNT and CDR2 YENEEA. J was trimmed by 5 bases and V by 5 bases; bases with no gene match: 10. The CDR3 is 16 amino acids. The CDR3 region has the DNA TGTGCCAGCAGCCGAGGGTGGACAGGGGCCCACAATGAGCAGTTCTTC. Amino acid sequence: CASSRGWTGAHNEQFF. Looking up the rest from reference TRBV11-3 and TRBJ2-1 gives the full variable domain: EAGVVQSPRYKIIEKKQPVAFWCNPISGHNTLYWYLQNLGQGPELLIRYENEEAVDDSQLPKDRFSAERLKGVDSTLKIQPAELGDSAVYLCASSRGWTGAHNEQFFGPGTRLTVL.